This T cell receptor beta chain was identified during a study of cytomegalovirus exposure and HLA in healthy donors. 60 Vbeta and 13 Jbeta primers were used in PCR. Data came from immunoSEQ multiplex PCR; TCRdb stores just in-frame clones and leaves some out. Recorded here are approximately 71,000 clones; the top ten clones represent 3% to 4%. Trimming at V came to 3 bases and at J to 0 bases, leaving 7 bases not matched to a gene. CDR1 is MNHEY, CDR2 SMNVEV, per germline (reference sequence). This CDR3 spans 17 amino acids. Sequencing was done on a sample of PBMCs. The genes are TRBV27 and TRBJ1-1; 10 bases align to TRBD1. This clonotype originated in a female donor in good health and CMV-seropositive. CDR3 amino acids: CASSFRTGGTVNTEAFF. The CDR3 nucleotides are TGTGCCAGCAGTTTCAGGACAGGGGGGACCGTGAACACTGAAGCTTTCTTT.